This entry is about one T cell receptor (beta chain). Germline V gene data show CDR1 as DFQATT and CDR2 as SNEGSKA (reference sequence). The CDR3 runs 14 residues. Deletions cut 3 bases from V and 4 bases from J, with 12 bases between. The data derive from a study of blood T cell repertoires in COVID-19. The repertoire was sequenced with immunoSEQ multiplex PCR; TCRdb's copy has only in-frame clones and lacks some. The sample carries over 85,000 clones, around 80% recorded once. Source material: peripheral blood. The sequence was obtained from a woman aged 80 or over with acute or convalescent COVID-19. The genes are TRBV20-1 and TRBJ1-4; D is unresolved. As DNA, the CDR3 is TGCAGTGCTAGTATGGCAGGTTATAATGAAAAACTGTTTTTT. Encoded protein: CSASMAGYNEKLFF.